This entry describes one TCR beta chain. This entry belongs to a study of T cells expressing NK-cell markers. The authors generated TCR beta cDNA through 5'RACE template switching with UMIs. TCRdb re-called the 5' RACE reads, yielding one record per CDR3 amino acid sequence without DNA. The table lists a few hundred thousand distinct CDR3 sequences. There are 14 residues in the CDR3. Per germline, CDR1 SNHLY and CDR2 FYNNEI. The sequenced sample consisted of blood T cells: a sorted CD56 or NKG2C T cell subset, CD4+ or CD8+ T cells, or bulk PBMC T cells (not recorded which). This sequence was found in a man aged 18 to 69 in good health. The V and J genes are TRBV2 and TRBJ2-3. CDR3 sequence reads: CASSEVGTWGTQYF.